A selection of T cell receptor beta chains follows, all from one sample in a study of beta chain features in type 1 diabetes. Profiling relied on immunoSEQ multiplex PCR, and the TCRdb table lists in-frame clones only, not all of them. The sample carries 50,000 to 55,000 clones, about 60% recorded once. Sequencing was performed on stem cell memory CD4+ T cells from blood. The receptors stem from a woman aged 30 to 39 with type 1 diabetes. Both conserved end residues are part of each CDR3. D genes are given only for firm matches. The size entry is marked missing in some rows and otherwise reads once, few, many or a size class.

>few|-|TRBJ2-7|TRBV11-2
CASSLPRASYEQYF
TGTGCCAGCAGCTTACCCAGGGCCTCCTACGAGCAGTACTTC
>-|TRBD1|TRBJ2-5|TRBV18
CASSLRGTGAAETQYF
TGTGCCAGCTCACTAAGGGGGACAGGGGCAGCGGAGACCCAGTACTTC
>-|TRBD1|TRBJ2-6|TRBV19
CASSTGQVISGANVLTF
TGTGCCAGTAGTACCGGACAGGTTATCTCTGGGGCCAACGTCCTGACTTTC
>-|-|TRBJ1-2|TRBV30
CAWSASGVDGCTF
TGTGCCTGGAGTGCGTCAGGGGTGGATGGCTGCACCTTC
>-|TRBD1|TRBJ2-3|TRBV29-1
CSTFGGTGFSDTQYF
TGCAGCACCTTCGGGGGGACAGGGTTTTCAGATACGCAGTATTTT
>-|-|TRBJ1-5|TRBV9
CASSVGQSNQPQHF
TGTGCCAGCAGTGTCGGTCAAAGCAATCAGCCCCAGCATTTT
>-|TRBD1|TRBJ1-2|TRBV5-1
CASSLTQGNYGYTF
TGCGCCAGCAGCTTAACACAGGGGAACTATGGCTACACCTTC
>-|TRBD1|TRBJ1-1|TRBV7-9
CASSLIRGRNTEAFF
TGTGCCAGCAGCTTAATCAGGGGGAGGAACACTGAAGCTTTCTTT
>-|TRBD1|TRBJ2-7|TRBV28
CASTLDRSGEQYF
TGTGCCAGCACCCTGGACAGGTCGGGGGAGCAGTACTTC
>-|-|TRBJ2-1|TRBV7-9
CASSYSQRGGYNNEQFF
TGTGCCAGCAGCTATTCCCAGCGAGGGGGTTATAACAATGAGCAGTTCTTC
>few|TRBD1|TRBJ2-7|TRBV6-5
CASSSQGVSGEQYF
TGTGCCAGCAGTTCCCAGGGGGTCTCGGGGGAGCAGTACTTC
>few|-|TRBJ1-1|TRBV28
CASSLGTQNTEAFF
TGTGCCAGCAGTTTAGGGACTCAGAACACTGAAGCTTTCTTT
>few|TRBD2|TRBJ2-1|TRBV28
CASMRSLAGGNNEQFF
TGTGCCAGCATGAGATCACTAGCGGGAGGGAACAATGAGCAGTTCTTC
>-|TRBD1|TRBJ2-7|TRBV6-1
CASSRTGISAEQYF
TGTGCCAGCAGTCGGACAGGGATATCGGCCGAGCAGTACTTC
>-|TRBD2|TRBJ2-7|TRBV27
CASSLGLPGTSGPYEQYF
TGTGCCAGCAGTTTAGGACTTCCCGGGACTAGCGGACCCTACGAGCAGTACTTC
>-|-|TRBJ1-2|TRBV7-2
CASSLHRQGGGGYTF
TGTGCCAGCAGCTTACACCGGCAGGGCGGTGGTGGCTACACCTTC
>-|TRBD2|TRBJ2-1|TRBV7-3
CASSLDRTSTYNEQFF
TGTGCCAGCAGCTTAGACCGGACTAGTACCTACAATGAGCAGTTCTTC
>few|TRBD1|TRBJ2-5|TRBV18
CASSRGTGSPQETQYF
TGTGCCAGCTCACGAGGGACAGGGAGTCCTCAAGAGACCCAGTACTTC
>-|-|TRBJ2-3|TRBV20-1
CSALSADTQYF
TGCAGTGCTCTGTCTGCGGATACGCAGTATTTT
>few|TRBD1|TRBJ1-1|TRBV5-4
CALGTGPNQMNTEAFF
TGTGCTCTCGGGACAGGACCGAATCAAATGAACACTGAAGCTTTCTTT
>few|TRBD2|TRBJ2-2|TRBV30
CAWRDSGLAGGPSRDTGELFF
TGTGCCTGGAGGGATTCGGGACTAGCGGGAGGGCCCTCCAGGGACACCGGGGAGCTGTTTTTT
>-|-|TRBJ2-7|TRBV5-1
CASSDGHYEQYF
TGCGCCAGCAGCGACGGACACTACGAGCAGTACTTC
>-|-|TRBJ2-6|TRBV6-1
CASSANPGSGANVLTF
TGTGCCAGCAGTGCTAATCCCGGGTCTGGGGCCAACGTCCTGACTTTC
>-|-|TRBJ1-5|TRBV18
CASSIQGINQPQHF
TGTGCCAGCTCAATACAGGGAATCAATCAGCCCCAGCATTTT
>-|-|TRBJ2-1|TRBV2
CASSERPGLGEQFF
TGTGCCAGCAGTGAACGACCTGGGCTCGGTGAGCAGTTCTTC
>-|TRBD1|TRBJ2-3|TRBV30
CAWSATGVEDTQYF
TGTGCCTGGAGTGCGACAGGGGTAGAAGATACGCAGTATTTT
>-|TRBD1|TRBJ1-2|TRBV4-1
CASSQVPAWDSRYGYTF
TGCGCCAGCAGCCAAGTTCCCGCCTGGGACAGCCGGTATGGCTACACCTTC
>few|-|TRBJ2-3|TRBV28
CASSLVGDTQYF
TGTGCCAGCAGTTTAGTCGGGGATACGCAGTATTTT
>few|-|TRBJ1-5|TRBV29-1
CSVAAANSNQPQHF
TGCAGCGTTGCGGCGGCTAATAGCAATCAGCCCCAGCATTTT
>few|-|TRBJ2-1|TRBV7-3
CASSLGLAEGNEQFF
TGTGCCAGCAGCTTAGGTCTCGCGGAGGGCAATGAGCAGTTCTTC
>-|TRBD2|TRBJ2-7|TRBV28
CASSLPEGLAGEQYF
TGTGCCAGCAGTTTACCGGAGGGACTAGCGGGAGAGCAGTACTTC
>few|-|TRBJ1-1|TRBV9
CASSVVSGGTEAFF
TGTGCCAGCAGCGTAGTTTCAGGAGGCACTGAAGCTTTCTTT
>-|-|TRBJ2-5|TRBV11-2
CASSPLRMIRGETQYF
TGTGCCAGCAGCCCGCTCCGGATGATTCGGGGGGAGACCCAGTACTTC
>few|TRBD1|TRBJ1-1|TRBV29-1
CSVVGAGQGVTEAFF
TGCAGCGTTGTGGGGGCCGGTCAGGGGGTTACTGAAGCTTTCTTT
>-|TRBD1|TRBJ2-1|TRBV7-9
CAIPGQDYNEQFF
TGTGCCATCCCGGGACAGGATTACAATGAGCAGTTCTTC
>few|-|TRBJ2-3|TRBV29-1
CSVYTGTQSTDTQYF
TGCAGCGTTTACACCGGGACACAGAGCACAGATACGCAGTATTTT
>few|-|TRBJ2-3|TRBV30
CAWSTSSTDTQYF
TGTGCCTGGAGTACATCTAGCACAGATACGCAGTATTTT
>-|TRBD2|TRBJ2-1|TRBV19
CASSRAGGPNEQFF
TGTGCCAGTAGTAGAGCGGGAGGGCCAAATGAGCAGTTCTTC
>-|-|TRBJ2-1|TRBV9
CASSVGLSGDNEQFF
TGTGCCAGCAGCGTAGGTCTCTCGGGAGACAATGAGCAGTTCTTC
>-|-|TRBJ1-1|TRBV11-3
CASSLGHLNTEAFF
TGTGCCAGCAGCTTGGGACATTTGAACACTGAAGCTTTCTTT
>few|TRBD2|TRBJ2-1|TRBV2
CASSLLAGVGNEQFF
TGTGCCAGCAGCCTACTAGCGGGAGTTGGCAATGAGCAGTTCTTC
>once|-|TRBJ1-5|TRBV19
CASSIERGYQPQHF
TGTGCCAGTAGTATAGAACGGGGATATCAGCCCCAGCATTTT
>-|-|TRBJ1-2|TRBV25-1
CASSVVGAIQPGYGYTF
TGTGCCAGCAGTGTAGTAGGAGCCATTCAACCGGGCTATGGCTACACCTTC
>-|TRBD1|TRBJ1-2|TRBV6-1
CASSARQGDDGYTF
TGTGCCAGCAGTGCCCGACAGGGAGATGATGGCTACACCTTC
>-|TRBD1|TRBJ1-4|TRBV7-9
CASTLGDSRNEKLFF
TGTGCCAGCACCCTCGGGGACAGTCGGAATGAAAAACTGTTTTTT
>-|TRBD2|TRBJ2-1|TRBV11-3
CASSSSGSYNEQFF
TGTGCCAGCAGCTCTAGCGGATCCTACAATGAGCAGTTCTTC
>-|-|TRBJ2-7|TRBV14
CASSQRGAGQGEQYF
TGTGCCAGCAGCCAACGCGGGGCAGGCCAGGGAGAGCAGTACTTC
>-|-|TRBJ2-2|TRBV6-6
CASSYSFQGNTGELFF
TGTGCCAGCAGTTACTCCTTTCAGGGGAACACCGGGGAGCTGTTTTTT